What follows are 22 T cell receptor beta chains derived from one specimen sequenced in a study of blood T cell repertoires in COVID-19. Here immunoSEQ multiplex PCR was the method, and the copy in TCRdb shows in-frame clones only, minus some. The sample records some 250,000 clones, under 90% being singletons. The sequenced sample consisted of peripheral blood. The receptors derive from a man in his sixties with acute or convalescent COVID-19.

The J gene is TRBJ1-1, the V gene TRBV30, with D tentatively TRBD1 (6 bases). The V and J ends lost 0 bases and 8 bases respectively, with 13 bases between them. This CDR3 has 13 residues. CDR1 GTSNPN and CDR2 SVGIG come from the germline V gene (reference sequence). The CDR3 region has the DNA TGTGCCTGGAGTGTACAGGGTAATGGGGAAGCTTTCTTT. This sequence encodes CAWSVQGNGEAFF.

This sequence joins TRBV29-1 and TRBJ2-5; TRBD1 is a possible D gene (5 bases). Germline CDR1 SQVTM, CDR2 ANQGSEA. There are 13 residues in the CDR3. CDR3 sequence reads: CSGAKDNQETQYF. CDR3 in DNA: TGCAGTGGCGCGAAGGACAACCAAGAGACCCAGTACTTC.

The chain is built from TRBV29-1 and TRBJ2-5; tentative D call: TRBD2 (5 bases). This CDR3 region has 14 residues. The V gene's germline CDR1 is SQVTM and CDR2 ANQGSEA. V lost 0 bases, J lost 5 bases, and 13 bases lay in between. The chain's CDR3 is CSVEDRDPGETQYF. The CDR3 DNA follows: TGCAGCGTTGAAGATCGGGATCCTGGGGAGACCCAGTACTTC.

This chain links TRBV3-1 (or the pseudogene TRBV3-2) with TRBJ2-5; 8 bases line up with TRBD2. The germline V gene encodes CDR1 LGHDT and CDR2 YNNKEL (reference sequence). The CDR3 length is 14 residues. Trimming at V came to 1 base and at J to 7 bases, leaving 5 bases not matched to a gene. The CDR3 loop reads CASSQAGGYGTQYF. The DNA for the CDR3 is TGTGCCAGCAGCCAAGCGGGGGGGTATGGGACCCAGTACTTC.

The chain joins TRBV12-5 to TRBJ2-7; 11 nucleotides match TRBD1. In germline, CDR1 is LGHNT, CDR2 FRNRAP. The trim removed 7 bases at V and 1 base at J, leaving 3 bases unmatched. The CDR3 sequence is 14 residues long. CDR3 residues: CASVGTGGSYEQYF. Here the CDR3 DNA reads TGTGCTAGTGTAGGGACAGGGGGGTCCTACGAGCAGTACTTC.

This chain uses TRBV28 with TRBJ2-1; D unclear. Germline-derived CDR1 and CDR2 are MDHEN and SYDVKM. V was cut by 2 bases and J by 10 bases, with 6 bases left in between. The length of the CDR3 is 11 residues. In DNA, the CDR3 is TGTGCCAGCAGTTTAAGGAGCGAGCAGTTCTTC. As protein: CASSLRSEQFF.

V and J are TRBV6-2 or TRBV6-3 and TRBJ1-1; 7 nucleotides agree with TRBD1. The trim removed 5 bases at V and 4 bases at J, leaving 10 bases unmatched. The CDR3 totals 15 residues. Germline assignment: CDR1 MNHEY and CDR2 SVGEGT. CDR3 sequence (DNA): TGTGCCAGCAGTACGGGGGACAGCCCAGGCACTGAAGCTTTCTTT. This sequence encodes CASSTGDSPGTEAFF.

This clone turned up a few times. The chain couples TRBV6-5 to TRBJ1-4; the D is unclear. With 8 bases removed from V and 4 bases from J, the gap between germline ends came to 8 bases. CDR3 length: 12 residues. Germline CDR1 and CDR2: MNHEY and SVGAGI. CDR3 in DNA: TGTGCCAGCCGCAGGTATAATGAAAAACTGTTTTTT. It yields the protein CASRRYNEKLFF.

The chain couples TRBV7-9 to TRBJ2-2; 8 positions match TRBD2. Germline CDR1 reads SEHNR; CDR2 reads FQNEAQ (reference sequence). The V and J ends lost 4 bases and 5 bases, in that order; junction bases with no gene match: 9. This CDR3 is 16 amino acids long. The CDR3 protein is CASSSLTSVWTGELFF. CDR3 nucleotides: TGTGCCAGCAGCTCTCTGACTAGCGTTTGGACCGGGGAGCTGTTTTTT. Based on the CDR3 plus reference TRBV7-9 and TRBJ2-2, the full variable domain is DTGVSQNPRHKITKRGQNVTFRCDPISEHNRLYWYRQTLGQGPEFLTYFQNEAQLEKSRLLSDRFSAERPKGSFSTLEIQRTEQGDSAMYLCASSSLTSVWTGELFFGEGSRLTVL.

This clone was seen only once. The chain has TRBV10-1 and TRBJ1-1, with D unresolved. Germline V gene lookup returns CDR1 WNHNN and CDR2 SYGVQD (reference sequence). The CDR3 consists of 13 residues. V was pared by 8 bases and J by 4 bases, with 14 bases between. This CDR3 is CASSPGSFTEAFF. The CDR3 coding sequence is TGCGCCAGCTCCCCGGGGTCGTTCACTGAAGCTTTCTTT.

The V gene is TRBV30, the J gene TRBJ1-4; D uncertain. Trimming pared 8 bases from V and 8 bases from J, leaving 9 bases between. The CDR3 totals 10 residues. CDR1 and CDR2 (germline): GTSNPN, SVGIG (reference sequence). The CDR3 DNA is TGTGCCAAAAAACAGGAAAAACTGTTTTTT. It specifies CAKKQEKLFF.

This chain uses TRBV20-1 with TRBJ2-3; 13 nucleotides align to TRBD2. This CDR3 is 14 amino acids long. Germline CDR1 is DFQATT and CDR2 is SNEGSKA (reference sequence). Germline trimming cut 5 bases from V and 8 bases from J; bases unmatched to any gene: 7. The CDR3 DNA follows: TGCAGTGCTGGTGGACTAGCGGGGGAAGGTACGCAGTATTTT. Protein product: CSAGGLAGEGTQYF.

The genes are TRBV24-1 and TRBJ1-1; 7 positions agree with TRBD1. Per the germline V gene, CDR1 is KGHDR and CDR2 is SFDVKD. This CDR3 has 11 residues. J was trimmed by 11 bases and V by 10 bases; bases with no gene match: 9. CDR3 DNA sequence: TGTGCCACGGAAAAGGGGGCGGTGGCTTTCTTT. This encodes CATEKGAVAFF.

Concerning this clone: The same CDR3 can be traced to other DNA sequences in this sample. This sequence joins TRBV20-1 and TRBJ2-7, with D unresolved. The CDR3 extends over 11 amino acids. Germline V CDR1 and CDR2: DFQATT, SNEGSKA (reference sequence). Trimming took 2 bases from V and 5 from J, leaving 7 bases between them. The CDR3 coding sequence is TGCAGTGCTAGATCAGGCCACGAGCAGTACTTC. Translating gives CSARSGHEQYF.

V gene TRBV9 combines with J gene TRBJ1-2, with D hard to call. Trimming shortened V by 0 bases and J by 2 bases, and 5 bases separated the two germline ends. Germline CDR1 and CDR2: SGDLS and YYNGEE. The length of the CDR3 is 13 residues. In nucleotides, the CDR3 is TGTGCCAGCAGCGTAGGAACAAACTATGGCTACACCTTC. Translating it yields CASSVGTNYGYTF.

V gene TRBV28 combines with J gene TRBJ1-2; weak D call: TRBD1 (5 bases). The CDR3 contains 13 residues. The V gene's germline CDR1 is MDHEN and CDR2 SYDVKM. The ends were cut back, 6 bases at V and 7 bases at J, with 15 bases in the middle. CDR3 protein: CASRREGRGGYTF. The CDR3 nucleotides read TGTGCCAGCAGACGGGAGGGACGGGGTGGCTACACCTTC.

The J gene is TRBJ1-5, the V gene TRBV19; possible D gene TRBD1, 6 bases. V dropped 6 bases and J dropped 1 base, with 10 bases sitting between them. The CDR3 consists of 14 residues. Per germline, CDR1 LNHDA and CDR2 SQIVND (reference sequence). The CDR3 loop is CASSRGPSNQPQHF. The CDR3 region has the DNA TGTGCCAGTAGCAGGGGTCCGAGCAATCAGCCCCAGCATTTT. Complete variable domain (other parts from reference TRBV19 and TRBJ1-5): DGGITQSPKYLFRKEGQNVTLSCEQNLNHDAMYWYRQDPGQGLRLIYYSQIVNDFQKGDIAEGYSVSREKKESFPLTVTSAQKNPTAFYLCASSRGPSNQPQHFGDGTRLSIL.

V usage is TRBV7-6 and J usage is TRBJ2-7; 7 bases fit TRBD1. CDR1 is SGHVS and CDR2 is FNYEAQ in the germline V gene. There are 16 residues in the CDR3. Germline trimming cut 5 bases from V and 3 bases from J; bases unmatched to any gene: 13. CDR3 coding DNA: TGTGCCAGCAGCCCGACCGGACAGGTCAAGGGCTACGAGCAGTACTTC. This codes for CASSPTGQVKGYEQYF.

V is TRBV11-3 and J is TRBJ1-2; the D is unclear. Trimming took 5 bases from V and 5 from J, leaving 12 bases between them. The germline CDR1 and CDR2 sequences are SGHNT and YENEEA. The CDR3 runs to 13 residues. DNA for the CDR3: TGTGCCAGCAGCCCCCGGGGTGGGTATGGCTACACCTTC. This translates into CASSPRGGYGYTF.

The gene calls are TRBV10-1 and TRBJ2-1; tentatively, D is TRBD2 (5 bases). The CDR3 has 15 residues. Trimming took 6 bases from V and 3 from J, leaving 15 bases between them. The germline CDR1 and CDR2 sequences are WNHNN and SYGVQD (reference sequence). The CDR3 reads CASSGGRVGYNEQFF. The DNA for the CDR3 is TGCGCCAGCAGCGGAGGACGCGTAGGCTACAATGAGCAGTTCTTC.

The chain joins TRBV3-1 (or the pseudogene TRBV3-2) to TRBJ2-2; perhaps TRBD1 as D (7 bases). Trimming stripped 4 bases from V and 7 bases from J, with 19 bases between. Germline V lookup: CDR1 LGHDT, CDR2 YNNKEL (reference sequence). The CDR3 runs to 16 residues. Here the CDR3 reads CASSPLQGRSIGELFF. The CDR3 bases are TGTGCCAGCAGCCCCTTACAGGGGAGGAGTATCGGGGAGCTGTTTTTT.

This chain uses TRBV18 with TRBJ2-1; TRBD2 aligns across 12 bases. The J segment lost 0 bases and the V segment lost 6 bases, leaving 12 bases of the junction unmatched. Germline CDR1 and CDR2: KGHSH and LQKENI. This CDR3 contains 19 residues. CDR3 loop: CASSPRASGGADSYNEQFF. In nucleotides, the CDR3 is TGTGCCAGCTCGCCCCGGGCTAGCGGGGGGGCGGACTCCTACAATGAGCAGTTCTTC.